This T cell receptor (beta chain) derives from a study of response to subunit inactivated influenza vaccine listed by TCRdb under 2018. Study-level background: Deep quantitative profiling of the T cell receptor repertoire was used in the study to follow responses to a trivalent subunit inactivated influenza vaccine. General findings and caveats noted by the study authors: According to the authors, only a limited number of new T cells may be recruited by each seasonal influenza vaccination.

The receptor library was made with RT-PCR. For sequencing, an Illumina HiSeq 2500 was employed. TCRdb cleaned the public reads at Q25 with fastp, built clones with MiXCR and kept in-frame beta chains. Every distinct CDR3 protein forms one entry, paired with its most common genes and DNA. This sample gives some 500,000 distinct CDR3 sequences in total; more than 15% of them show up just once. The ten biggest clones cover about 3% of the sample. For this clonotype: The target of this receptor is not known. No qualities accompany the bases; no much larger clone lies one base away.

CDR3 length: 16 amino acids, cysteine to phenylalanine. CDR3 DNA is the only sequence kept; it has 48 bases, read in frame from the first base. Trimming removed 10 bases from V and 0 bases from J; the gene matches leave 15 bases unexplained. From a lookup of the germline V gene, CDR1 and CDR2 are SGHRS and YFSETQ. This receptor chain uses TRBV5-1 and TRBJ1-2; the junction holds 7 bases that match TRBD1. The material sequenced was CD4+ T cells sorted from PBMCs, taken less than 30 months after vaccination. This receptor was obtained from a man aged 45-69 years who received an inactivated influenza vaccine. Donor details come from another sample of the same person, matched by shared clones. CDR3 loop: CAGHQGGTVSNYGYTF. The nucleotide sequence reads TGCGCCGGTCATCAGGGGGGGACAGTATCTAACTATGGCTACACCTTC. The full variable domain, completed from the reference TRBV5-1 and TRBJ1-2 proteins outside the CDR3, reads KAGVTQTPRYLIKTRGQQVTLSCSPISGHRSVSWYQQTPGQGLQFLFEYFSETQRNKGNFPGRFSGRQFSNSRSEMNVSTLELGDSALYLCAGHQGGTVSNYGYTFGSGTRLTVV.